One and the same sample provided the 23 T cell receptor beta chains below, sequenced in a study of blood T cell repertoires in COVID-19. Clones were read by immunoSEQ multiplex PCR, and TCRdb kept only the in-frame ones, dropping some. Among about 270,000 clones, approximately 81% were seen once, and the ten largest hold about 2.9%. The sequenced sample was peripheral blood. These receptors originate from a woman in her sixties or seventies with active or convalescent COVID-19.

The V call is TRBV7-9, the J call TRBJ2-3, with a possible D match to TRBD2 (6 bases). Germline lookup yields CDR1 SEHNR and CDR2 FQNEAQ (reference sequence). This CDR3 spans 14 amino acids. Trimming took off 2 bases at V and 4 bases at J, with 10 bases between the two ends. Here the CDR3 reads CASSLSPGADTQYF. CDR3 in DNA: TGTGCCAGCAGCTTATCTCCGGGGGCAGATACGCAGTATTTT.

V and J are TRBV27 and TRBJ2-7; 9 nucleotides match TRBD2. The length of the CDR3 is 15 residues. Germline assignment: CDR1 MNHEY and CDR2 SMNVEV (reference sequence). V trimming: 5 bases; J trimming: 3 bases; junction bases outside the gene matches: 8. The CDR3 coding sequence is TGTGCCAGCAGTGTATGGGCGGGGGGGTTCTACGAGCAGTACTTC. Residues: CASSVWAGGFYEQYF.

The gene calls are TRBV14 and TRBJ2-3; D uncertain. Germline V gives CDR1 SGHDN, CDR2 FVKESK. V dropped 1 base and J dropped 6 bases, with 5 bases sitting between them. The CDR3 consists of 12 residues. CDR3 in amino acids: CASSQVRDTQYF. The DNA of the CDR3 is TGTGCCAGCAGCCAAGTCAGGGATACGCAGTATTTT.

This clone was recorded a few times. V gene TRBV19 combines with J gene TRBJ2-7; unclear D gene. This CDR3 has 13 amino acids. Trimming shortened V by 3 bases and J by 0 bases, and 6 bases separated the two germline ends. The germline V gene encodes CDR1 LNHDA and CDR2 SQIVND (reference sequence). The CDR3 is CASSISNSYEQYF. The CDR3 nucleotides are TGTGCCAGTAGTATTTCTAACTCCTACGAGCAGTACTTC.

The chain recombines TRBV14 with TRBJ1-4; a weak D match, TRBD1 (5 bases). This CDR3 spans 14 amino acids. In germline, CDR1 is SGHDN, CDR2 FVKESK. V was trimmed by 2 bases and J by 8 bases, leaving 12 bases between them. The CDR3 DNA reads TGTGCCAGCAGCCAAACAGGTGCCGGGGAAAAACTGTTTTTT. This encodes CASSQTGAGEKLFF.

In this sample, this clone turned up many times. The chain carries TRBV7-9 and TRBJ1-1, with unresolved D. Trimming took off 5 bases at V and 1 base at J, with 20 bases between the two ends. From germline, CDR1 is SEHNR and CDR2 FQNEAQ (reference sequence). The CDR3 extends over 17 amino acids. CDR3 protein: CASSLRSGKTRNTEAFF. In DNA, the CDR3 is TGTGCCAGCAGCCTACGTAGCGGTAAAACGAGGAACACTGAAGCTTTCTTT.

This chain links TRBV5-6 with TRBJ2-7, with TRBD2 matching over 8 bases. The CDR3 consists of 15 residues. The junction had 9 bases not matched to a gene; V was cut back by 6 bases and J by 1 base. Germline CDR1 reads SGHDT; CDR2 reads YYEEEE. CDR3 residues: CASTSPQRGSYEQYF. The CDR3 DNA reads as TGTGCCAGCACCTCTCCCCAGCGGGGGTCCTACGAGCAGTACTTC.

Comments on this clone: Additional DNA sequences in this sample encode the identical CDR3. The rearrangement links TRBV6-5 to TRBJ1-1; D perhaps matches TRBD1 (6 bases). Germline-derived CDR1 and CDR2 are MNHEY and SVGAGI. V was clipped by 6 bases and J by 1 base, with 9 bases between them. There are 13 residues in the CDR3. CDR3 protein: CASSLTGNTEAFF. CDR3 nucleotide sequence: TGTGCCAGCAGCTTGACAGGGAACACTGAAGCTTTCTTT.

V gene TRBV19 combines with J gene TRBJ1-2; 9 nucleotides line up with TRBD1. CDR3 size: 13 residues. Looked up from germline, CDR1 is LNHDA and CDR2 is SQIVND (reference sequence). With V trimmed by 4 bases and J by 6 bases, 3 bases remained unmatched. The CDR3 bases are TGTGCCAGTAGTACTACAGGGGGCAATGGCTACACCTTC. Translated, it gives CASSTTGGNGYTF.

This clone was seen a single time. The genes are TRBV11-2 and TRBJ1-1; D remains unclear. Trimming stripped 5 bases from V and 4 bases from J, with 20 bases between. This CDR3 contains 16 residues. Germline V gene data show CDR1 as SGHAT and CDR2 as FQNNGV. The CDR3 loop is CASSPRFERVSTEAFF. DNA of the CDR3: TGTGCCAGCAGCCCGCGGTTTGAACGGGTGAGCACTGAAGCTTTCTTT.

This clone was recorded only once. This rearrangement joins TRBV4-3 to TRBJ1-1; 7 nucleotides agree with TRBD1. CDR3 size: 14 residues. Germline V gives CDR1 LGHNA, CDR2 YSLEER. J gave up 1 base and V 3 bases, and 2 bases lay outside the gene matches. The CDR3, as DNA: TGCGCCAGCAGCCAGTACAGGGGGAACACTGAAGCTTTCTTT. Amino acid sequence: CASSQYRGNTEAFF.

The genes are TRBV10-3 and TRBJ1-1; TRBD1 aligns across 8 bases. The CDR3 covers 14 residues. Trimming cost V 6 bases and J 4 bases; bases outside gene matches: 7. The V gene's germline CDR1 is ENHRY and CDR2 SYGVKD. The CDR3 region is CAIRGTGGATEAFF. The DNA of the CDR3 is TGTGCCATCAGGGGCACAGGGGGGGCCACTGAAGCTTTCTTT.

The V call is TRBV5-6, the J call TRBJ2-2; D perhaps matches TRBD2 (6 bases). This CDR3 contains 15 residues. Germline assignment: CDR1 SGHDT and CDR2 YYEEEE. Trimming left V 1 base short and J 3 bases short, with 10 bases between. The CDR3 loop reads CASSLYGGDTGELFF. CDR3 nucleotides: TGTGCCAGCAGCTTGTACGGGGGAGACACCGGGGAGCTGTTTTTT. The full variable domain, with the rest looked up from reference TRBV5-6 and TRBJ2-2, is DAGVTQSPTHLIKTRGQQVTLRCSPKSGHDTVSWYQQALGQGPQFIFQYYEEEERQRGNFPDRFSGHQFPNYSSELNVNALLLGDSALYLCASSLYGGDTGELFFGEGSRLTVL.

The chain carries TRBV7-2 and TRBJ2-3; 11 bases are shared with TRBD2. The CDR3 is 17 residues long. Germline values: CDR1 SGHTA, CDR2 FQGNSA. V gave up 5 bases and J gave up 2 bases; unmatched junction bases: 9. This CDR3 reads CASSPSLAGGITDTQYF. The CDR3 DNA follows: TGTGCCAGCAGCCCTAGCCTAGCGGGGGGAATCACAGATACGCAGTATTTT.

This rearrangement joins TRBV18 to TRBJ1-4; 9 bases are shared with TRBD1. From germline, CDR1 is KGHSH and CDR2 LQKENI. The CDR3 runs 15 residues. V dropped 6 bases and J dropped 7; count of bases not matched to a gene: 9. Written as DNA, the CDR3 is TGTGCCAGCTCTACTCGACAGGGGGAGTTTGAAAAACTGTTTTTT. Protein sequence: CASSTRQGEFEKLFF.

The V and J genes are TRBV4-3 and TRBJ2-3, with 11 bases matching TRBD2. CDR1 and CDR2 from the germline V gene are LGHNA and YSLEER. V dropped 4 bases and J dropped 0; count of bases not matched to a gene: 12. The CDR3 covers 19 residues. The CDR3 DNA follows: TGCGCCAGCAGCCCGGGACTAGCGGAGCTGTTATCTAGCACAGATACGCAGTATTTT. As protein: CASSPGLAELLSSTDTQYF.

The chain is built from TRBV27 and TRBJ2-7, with TRBD2 matching over 7 bases. The CDR3 loop spans 15 amino acids. The V segment lost 3 bases and the J segment 4 bases; nucleotides outside the gene matches: 9. Germline V lookup: CDR1 MNHEY, CDR2 SMNVEV (reference sequence). As DNA, the CDR3 is TGTGCCAGCAGTTTCGTCAGCGGGAACAGATACGAGCAGTACTTC. It codes for CASSFVSGNRYEQYF.

Remarks on this clone: The junction departs from the called germline gene at one end, perhaps through a read error. This rearrangement joins TRBV7-7 to TRBJ1-6; possible D gene TRBD1, 5 bases. This CDR3 spans 15 amino acids. Germline V lookup: CDR1 SSHAT, CDR2 FNYEAQ (reference sequence). Here the CDR3 DNA reads TGTGCTAGCAGCTTAGCCTACGGGGGAGAGACACCCCTCCACTTT. Protein sequence: CASSLAYGGETPLHF.

The rearrangement joins TRBV4-2 to TRBJ1-1; 9 bases agree with TRBD1. The CDR3 sequence is 14 residues long. Germline trimming cut 4 bases from V and 8 bases from J; bases unmatched to any gene: 8. In germline, CDR1 is LGHNA, CDR2 YNFKEQ. DNA for the CDR3: TGTGCCAGCAGCCGCCTCTTGGGACAGGGCGAAGCTTTCTTT. This sequence encodes CASSRLLGQGEAFF.

The genes are TRBV10-3 and TRBJ2-1; 9 bases fit TRBD2. The V and J ends lost 11 bases and 0 bases, in that order; junction bases with no gene match: 8. Germline V lookup: CDR1 ENHRY, CDR2 SYGVKD. The CDR3 runs to 15 residues. This CDR3 is CASLPSGASYNEQFF. Here the CDR3 DNA reads TGTGCCTCGTTACCTAGCGGGGCCTCCTACAATGAGCAGTTCTTC.

The gene calls are TRBV25-1 and TRBJ1-4; D is possibly TRBD1 (5 bases). Germline assignment: CDR1 MGHDK and CDR2 SYGVNS. The CDR3 consists of 15 residues. V lost 1 base, J lost 3 bases, and 9 bases lay in between. The CDR3 loop reads CASSEFGGANEKLFF. The CDR3 DNA is TGTGCCAGCAGTGAATTCGGGGGTGCTAATGAAAAACTGTTTTTT. Variable domain in full (rest from reference TRBV25-1 and TRBJ1-4): EADIYQTPRYLVIGTGKKITLECSQTMGHDKMYWYQQDPGMELHLIHYSYGVNSTEKGDLSSESTVSRIRTEHFPLTLESARPSHTSQYLCASSEFGGANEKLFFGSGTQLSVL.

This clone was seen only once. The chain is built from TRBV27 and TRBJ1-6; unclear D gene. V was cut by 4 bases and J by 6 bases, with 16 bases left in between. This CDR3 is 16 amino acids long. Germline V gene sequence: CDR1 MNHEY, CDR2 SMNVEV (reference sequence). CDR3 residues: CASSYSSSPINSPLHF. For the CDR3, the DNA is TGTGCCAGCAGTTATTCGAGCTCGCCTATTAATTCACCCCTCCACTTT.

The rearrangement joins TRBV4-1 to TRBJ2-7, with 7 positions matching TRBD1. J was trimmed by 2 bases and V by 4 bases; bases with no gene match: 8. Germline V gene sequence: CDR1 MGHRA, CDR2 YSYEKL. The CDR3 contains 15 residues. The CDR3 reads CASSLGQGVTYEQYF. The CDR3 DNA sequence: TGCGCCAGCAGCCTGGGGCAGGGGGTTACCTACGAGCAGTACTTC.